The sequence of this TCR beta chain was determined in a study of long-term antiretroviral therapy in people with HIV. About the research overall: The 2015 immediate-ART recommendation came about a decade after the earliest samples. Study-level results: Post-ART samples showed increased diversity that remained below transplant donor control levels.

Of note for this clone: Its matching antigen is unknown.

Researchers ran immunoSEQ v3.0 at survey level. Repertoires were generated with immunoSEQ multiplex PCR, while TCRdb's copy carries only in-frame clones and drops some. The data show 23,000 or so clones, with around 83% seen just once and about 19% held by the top ten. Germline V gene lookup returns CDR1 MNHEY and CDR2 SVGAGI. The CDR3 is 14 amino acids. The germline V and J ends were trimmed by 2 bases and 4 bases, with 11 bases remaining between them. The clonotype was recovered from a man aged 18 to 29 with HIV. The V call is TRBV6-5, the J call TRBJ1-2; D unclear. Sequenced material: unsorted PBMCs, taken 0.1 years before starting antiretroviral therapy. CDR3 sequence reads: CASSYTGLGYGYTF. CDR3 nucleotides: TGTGCCAGCAGTTACACTGGCTTAGGCTATGGCTACACCTTC.